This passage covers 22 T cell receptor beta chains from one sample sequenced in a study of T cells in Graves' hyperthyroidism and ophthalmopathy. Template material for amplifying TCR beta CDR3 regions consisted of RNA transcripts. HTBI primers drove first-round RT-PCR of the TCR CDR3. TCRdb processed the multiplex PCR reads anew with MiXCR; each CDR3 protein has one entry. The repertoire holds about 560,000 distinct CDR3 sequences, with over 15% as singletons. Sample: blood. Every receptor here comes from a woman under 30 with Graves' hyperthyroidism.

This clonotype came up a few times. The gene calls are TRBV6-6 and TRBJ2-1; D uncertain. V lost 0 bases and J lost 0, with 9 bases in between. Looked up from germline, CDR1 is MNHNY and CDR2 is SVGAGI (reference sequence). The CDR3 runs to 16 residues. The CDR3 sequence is CASSYSSETSYNEQFF. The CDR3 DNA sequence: TGTGCCAGCAGTTACTCATCGGAGACCTCCTACAATGAGCAGTTCTTC.

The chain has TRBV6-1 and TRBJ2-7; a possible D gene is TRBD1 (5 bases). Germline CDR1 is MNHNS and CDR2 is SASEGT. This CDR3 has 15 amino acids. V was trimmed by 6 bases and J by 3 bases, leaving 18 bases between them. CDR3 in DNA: TGTGCCAGCAGGAAGGACAAAACCCTTCTCTACGAGCAGTACTTC. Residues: CASRKDKTLLYEQYF.

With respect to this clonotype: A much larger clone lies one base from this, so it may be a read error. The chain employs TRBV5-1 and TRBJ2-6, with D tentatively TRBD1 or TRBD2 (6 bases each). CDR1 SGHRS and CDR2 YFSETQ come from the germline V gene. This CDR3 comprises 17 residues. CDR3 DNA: TGCGCCAGCAGCTTGGGTGCCGGGGGCCTTCCCCTCAACGGCCTGACTTTC. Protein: CASSLGAGGLPLNGLTF.

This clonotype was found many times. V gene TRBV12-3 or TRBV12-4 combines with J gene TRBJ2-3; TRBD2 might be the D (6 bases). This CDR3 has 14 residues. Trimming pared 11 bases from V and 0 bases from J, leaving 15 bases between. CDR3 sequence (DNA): TGTGCCGTCGGGGAGGAAATCAGCACAGATACGCAGTATTTT. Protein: CAVGEEISTDTQYF.

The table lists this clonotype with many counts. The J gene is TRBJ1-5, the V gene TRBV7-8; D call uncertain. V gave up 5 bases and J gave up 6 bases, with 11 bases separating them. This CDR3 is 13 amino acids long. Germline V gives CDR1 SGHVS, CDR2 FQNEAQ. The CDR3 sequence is CASSKTTFQPQHF. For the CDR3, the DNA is TGTGCCAGCAGCAAAACGACCTTTCAGCCCCAGCATTTT.

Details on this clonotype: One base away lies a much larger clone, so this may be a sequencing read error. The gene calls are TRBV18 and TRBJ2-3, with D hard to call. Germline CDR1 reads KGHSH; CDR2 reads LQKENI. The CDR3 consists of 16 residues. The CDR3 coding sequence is TGTGCCAGATCACCACCGGCCACAATAGGGCCAGATACGCAGTATTTT. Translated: CARSPPATIGPDTQYF.

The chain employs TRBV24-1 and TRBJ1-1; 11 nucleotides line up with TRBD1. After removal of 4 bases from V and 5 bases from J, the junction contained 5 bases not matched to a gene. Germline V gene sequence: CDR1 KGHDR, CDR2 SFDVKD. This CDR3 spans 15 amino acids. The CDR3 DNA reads TGTGCCACCAGTGAGCTGGGACAGGGGGTTACTGAAGCTTTCTTT. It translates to CATSELGQGVTEAFF.

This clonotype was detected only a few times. The CDR3 protein is CASSPQGTGVAEPQHF. The CDR3 DNA reads TGTGCCAGCTCACCACAGGGGACAGGTGTGGCGGAGCCCCAGCATTTT. The chain couples TRBV18 to TRBJ1-5; TRBD1 matches 8 bases. V trimming: 1 base; J trimming: 8 bases; junction bases outside the gene matches: 10. The CDR3 runs 16 residues. The germline CDR1 and CDR2 sequences are KGHSH and LQKENI.

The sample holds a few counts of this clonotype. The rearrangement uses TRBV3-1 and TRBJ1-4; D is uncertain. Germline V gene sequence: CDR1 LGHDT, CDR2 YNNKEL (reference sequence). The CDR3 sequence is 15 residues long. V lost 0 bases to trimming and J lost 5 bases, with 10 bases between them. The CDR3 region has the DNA TGTGCCAGCAGCCAAGAGGGATGGGCGAATGAAAAACTGTTTTTT. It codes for CASSQEGWANEKLFF.

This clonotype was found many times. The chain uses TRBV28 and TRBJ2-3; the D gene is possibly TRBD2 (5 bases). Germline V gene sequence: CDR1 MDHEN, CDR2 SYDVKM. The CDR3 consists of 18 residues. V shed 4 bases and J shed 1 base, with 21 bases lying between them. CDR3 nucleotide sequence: TGTGCCAGCAGTTCCATCATCCCTGAGGACTGGGGCACAGATACGCAGTATTTT. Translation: CASSSIIPEDWGTDTQYF.

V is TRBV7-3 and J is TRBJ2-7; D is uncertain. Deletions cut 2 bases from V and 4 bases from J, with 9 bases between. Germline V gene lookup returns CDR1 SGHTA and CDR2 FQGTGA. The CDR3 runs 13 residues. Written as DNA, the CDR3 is TGTGCCAGCAGCTTAGATGTGGATTACGAGCAGTACTTC. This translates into CASSLDVDYEQYF.

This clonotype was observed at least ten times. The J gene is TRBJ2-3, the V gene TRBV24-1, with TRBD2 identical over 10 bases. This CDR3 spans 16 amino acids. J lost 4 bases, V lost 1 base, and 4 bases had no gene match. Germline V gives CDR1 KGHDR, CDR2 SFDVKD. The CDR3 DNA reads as TGTGCCACCAGTGATTTAGCGGGGGGGATATCAGATACGCAGTATTTT. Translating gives CATSDLAGGISDTQYF.

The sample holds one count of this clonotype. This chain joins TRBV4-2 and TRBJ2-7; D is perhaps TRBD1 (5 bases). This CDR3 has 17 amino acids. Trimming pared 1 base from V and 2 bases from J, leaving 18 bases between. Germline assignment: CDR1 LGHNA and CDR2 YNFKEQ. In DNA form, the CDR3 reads TGTGCCAGCAGCCAAGGTACTGGGTTAGGGGTTGCCTACGAGCAGTACTTC. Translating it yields CASSQGTGLGVAYEQYF.

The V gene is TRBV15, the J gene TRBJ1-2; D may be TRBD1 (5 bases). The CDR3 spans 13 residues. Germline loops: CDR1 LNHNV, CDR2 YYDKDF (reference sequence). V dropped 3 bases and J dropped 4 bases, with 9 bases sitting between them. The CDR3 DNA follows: TGTGCCACCAGCAGCGACAGATCCTATGGCTACACCTTC. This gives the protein CATSSDRSYGYTF.

Here the CDR3 DNA reads TGTGCCAGCAGTCCGCTTCCGGGAAGGGGCTATGGCTACACCTTC. Translated: CASSPLPGRGYGYTF. The chain carries TRBV28 and TRBJ1-2, with D maybe TRBD1 (5 bases). CDR1 and CDR2 from the germline V gene are MDHEN and SYDVKM. CDR3 length: 15 residues. V lost 5 bases and J 4 bases, leaving 17 bases between the germline ends.

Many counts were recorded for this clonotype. The CDR3 DNA follows: TGTGCCAGCAGCTTACTACTAGACTACGAGCAGTACTTC. This encodes CASSLLLDYEQYF. The chain combines TRBV11-2 with TRBJ2-7, with D possibly TRBD2 on 5 matching bases. The CDR3 length is 13 residues. Trimming stripped 2 bases from V and 3 bases from J, with 8 bases between. Looked up from germline, CDR1 is SGHAT and CDR2 is FQNNGV.

The CDR3 DNA reads as TGCAGCGTTGCGAAAGGGGGCAGATCCAAAAACATTCAGTACTTC. Its translation: CSVAKGGRSKNIQYF. The genes are TRBV29-1 and TRBJ2-4, with TRBD1 matching over 7 bases. CDR3 length: 15 amino acids. J was trimmed by 2 bases and V by 4 bases; bases with no gene match: 8. Germline CDR1 reads SQVTM; CDR2 reads ANQGSEA.

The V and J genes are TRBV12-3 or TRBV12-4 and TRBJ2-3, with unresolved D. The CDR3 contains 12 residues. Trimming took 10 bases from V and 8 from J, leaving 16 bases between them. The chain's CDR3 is CATRWGGSTQYF. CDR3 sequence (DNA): TGTGCCACCCGCTGGGGTGGCAGTACGCAGTATTTT.

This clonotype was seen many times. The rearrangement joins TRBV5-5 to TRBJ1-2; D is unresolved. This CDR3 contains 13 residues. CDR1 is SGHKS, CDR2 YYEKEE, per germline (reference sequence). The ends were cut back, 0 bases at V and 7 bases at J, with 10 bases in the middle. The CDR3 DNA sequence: TGTGCCAGCAGCTTGGCCGAAGGATCTGGCTACACCTTC. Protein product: CASSLAEGSGYTF.

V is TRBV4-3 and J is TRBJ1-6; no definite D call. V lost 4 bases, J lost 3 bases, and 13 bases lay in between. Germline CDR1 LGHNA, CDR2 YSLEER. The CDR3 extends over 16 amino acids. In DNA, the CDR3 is TGCGCCAGCAGCCTAGGGCGGGCGGACTATAATTCACCCCTCCACTTT. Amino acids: CASSLGRADYNSPLHF.

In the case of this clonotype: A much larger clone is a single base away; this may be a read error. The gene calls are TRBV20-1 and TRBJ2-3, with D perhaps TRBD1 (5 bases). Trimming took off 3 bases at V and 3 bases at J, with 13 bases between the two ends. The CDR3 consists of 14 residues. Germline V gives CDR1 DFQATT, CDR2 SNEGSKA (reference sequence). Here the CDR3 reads CSASPAGPTDTQYF. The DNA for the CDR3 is TGCAGTGCTAGTCCGGCAGGGCCTACAGATACGCAGTATTTT.

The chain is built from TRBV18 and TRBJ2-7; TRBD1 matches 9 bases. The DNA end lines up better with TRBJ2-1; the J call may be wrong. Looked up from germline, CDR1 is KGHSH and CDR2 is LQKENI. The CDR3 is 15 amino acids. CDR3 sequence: CASSDTGTGTYEQFF. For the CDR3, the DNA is TGTGCCAGCTCAGACACCGGGACAGGGACCTACGAGCAGTTCTTC.